Following are 3 T cell receptor beta chains from one sample sequenced in a study of cytomegalovirus exposure and HLA in healthy donors. 13 Jbeta primers and 60 Vbeta primers were used for the PCR. Using immunoSEQ multiplex PCR, the repertoire was profiled, and TCRdb retains in-frame clones only, with some absent. The data hold 150,000 to 200,000 clones, with 75% to 85% observed a single time. Source material: PBMCs. These receptors were obtained from a man aged 25 to 45 in good health and CMV-seropositive.

The V and J genes are TRBV6-1 and TRBJ1-2; 8 positions match TRBD1. The CDR3 length is 13 residues. Germline-derived CDR1 and CDR2 are MNHNS and SASEGT. The V gene end was trimmed by 4 bases and the J gene end by 6 bases; junction bases not matched to a gene: 4. The CDR3 nucleotides read TGTGCCAGCAGTGTTGTGGACAGGGATGGCTACACCTTC. This gives the protein CASSVVDRDGYTF.

This clone was found a few times. In nucleotides, the CDR3 is TGTGCCAGCAGCTTAGATGACAGGCGCTATGGCTACACCTTC. Its protein is CASSLDDRRYGYTF. This sequence joins TRBV7-2 and TRBJ1-2; a weak D match, TRBD1 (6 bases). Trimming took 1 base from V and 4 from J, leaving 10 bases between them. CDR1 is SGHTA, CDR2 FQGNSA, per germline. The CDR3 totals 14 residues.

This chain connects TRBV5-6 to TRBJ1-4; 9 bases fit TRBD1. This CDR3 spans 15 amino acids. The germline V gene encodes CDR1 SGHDT and CDR2 YYEEEE. After removal of 4 bases from V and 5 bases from J, the junction contained 6 bases not matched to a gene. Written as DNA, the CDR3 is TGTGCCAGCAGCGAGGGGACAGGGCGGAATGAAAAACTGTTTTTT. Protein sequence: CASSEGTGRNEKLFF. Supplemented by reference TRBV5-6 and TRBJ1-4, the full variable domain reads DAGVTQSPTHLIKTRGQQVTLRCSPKSGHDTVSWYQQALGQGPQFIFQYYEEEERQRGNFPDRFSGHQFPNYSSELNVNALLLGDSALYLCASSEGTGRNEKLFFGSGTQLSVL.